This entry describes one T cell receptor (beta chain). The tissue used was unsorted bulk material of about 19-33 mg. RNA and DNA were co-extracted from it with the AllPrep DNA/RNA mini kit. All of the tumor samples contained over 75% viable tumor cells. The sample originates from a study of tumor-infiltrating lymphocytes in primary liver carcinoma. Study background: The cohort included men and women aged 30 to 69 years.

Researchers generated TCR beta cDNA from approximately 500 ng of total RNA, relying on a constant-region primer. Three nested multiplex PCR rounds, a slightly modified ARM-PCR method, built the TCR beta libraries. Running roughly 10 cycles apiece, the first two PCR rounds relied on TRBV1-TRBV30 forward primers together with a C-beta reverse primer. TCRdb called the multiplex PCR reads again in MiXCR, with one record for every CDR3 protein. Found here are roughly 53,000 distinct CDR3 sequences, 60% to 75% of them singletons; the top ten hold about a quarter. Germline V gene lookup returns CDR1 SGHAT and CDR2 FQNNGV. The CDR3 contains 17 residues. V was shortened by 0 bases and J by 1 base, with 16 bases between the two germline ends.

The sequencing input was liver tumor tissue from sampling region 2. Documented subset: tumor region T2, inferior pole. This chain uses TRBV11-2 with TRBJ2-7; D perhaps matches TRBD1 (6 bases). This receptor was obtained from a man aged 35-49 years with primary liver carcinoma and hepatitis B virus infection. The CDR3, as DNA: TGTGCCAGCAGCTTAGACTTCGGGACACTCGGTTCCTACGAGCAGTACTTC. It yields the protein CASSLDFGTLGSYEQYF.